These T cell receptor beta chains were read from a single sample in a study of Ad26.COV2.S vaccination and SARS-CoV-2 variants. The table came from immunoSEQ multiplex PCR; TCRdb's copy has only in-frame clones and leaves some out. The sample has about 440,000 clones; about 90% are singletons. Here the sequenced sample was peripheral blood, taken in a trial of Ad26.COV2.S vaccine versus placebo. The receptor set was obtained from a person between 18 and 59 years old who received the Ad26.COV2.S COVID-19 vaccine or a placebo. Each CDR3 is given with its conserved first and last residue. A D gene is named only where the DNA matches it firmly. Clone size is given for some rows only: seen once, a few or many times, or a class if the clone is expanded.

TRBV7-3,TRBJ2-3,-,-,CASSPSGLTTDTQYF,TGTGCCAGCAGCCCAAGTGGACTCACCACAGATACGCAGTATTTT
TRBV18,TRBJ1-5,-,-,CASSPPGRGGANQPQHF,TGTGCCAGCTCACCCCCAGGACGGGGAGGGGCCAATCAGCCCCAGCATTTT
TRBV15,TRBJ2-5,-,-,CATSRDPPDAQETQYF,TGTGCCACCAGCAGAGACCCCCCGGACGCCCAAGAGACCCAGTACTTC
TRBV19,TRBJ2-7,once,TRBD1,CASSEQGAGEQYF,TGTGCCAGTAGCGAACAGGGGGCCGGCGAGCAGTACTTC
TRBV10-3,TRBJ2-2,-,TRBD2,CAISSRTSGRKNTGELFF,TGTGCCATCAGCAGTCGGACTAGCGGAAGGAAGAACACCGGGGAGCTGTTTTTT
TRBV24-1,TRBJ2-1,-,-,CATSGTTGTDGEDEQFF,TGTGCCACCAGTGGGACTACGGGAACGGACGGCGAGGATGAGCAGTTCTTC
TRBV5-5,TRBJ2-7,-,-,CASSLVGDTNSYEQYF,TGTGCCAGCAGCTTGGTAGGGGACACAAACTCCTACGAGCAGTACTTC
TRBV6-2/TRBV6-3,TRBJ2-2,-,TRBD2,CASSTWEGGTGELFF,TGTGCCAGCAGTACATGGGAGGGCGGCACCGGGGAGCTGTTTTTT
TRBV24-1,TRBJ2-3,-,-,CATSDPATSTDTQYF,TGTGCCACCAGTGACCCCGCCACTAGCACAGATACGCAGTATTTT
TRBV6-6,TRBJ1-6,-,-,CASSYSGERNSPLHF,TGTGCCAGCAGTTACTCAGGGGAGCGTAATTCACCCCTCCACTTT
TRBV3-1/TRBV3-2,TRBJ1-5,few,-,CASSQAYSNQPQHF,TGTGCCAGCAGCCAAGCCTATAGCAATCAGCCCCAGCATTTT
TRBV7-8,TRBJ2-4,once,-,CASSLSLAKNIQYF,TGTGCCAGCAGCTTAAGTCTAGCCAAAAACATTCAGTACTTC
TRBV7-3,TRBJ2-5,-,TRBD1,CASSPGGVQTQYF,TGTGCCAGCAGCCCAGGGGGCGTGCAGACCCAGTACTTC
TRBV27,TRBJ2-1,-,TRBD1,CASSWAPSRGHDEQFF,TGTGCCAGCAGTTGGGCCCCGAGCAGGGGGCATGATGAGCAGTTCTTC
TRBV19,TRBJ1-1,-,-,CASSEIGAMNTEAFF,TGTGCCAGTAGTGAGATAGGCGCAATGAACACTGAAGCTTTCTTT
TRBV5-6,TRBJ2-1,-,-,CASSLVRDEQFF,TGTGCCAGCAGCTTGGTGAGGGATGAGCAGTTCTTC
TRBV7-9,TRBJ1-3,once,-,CASSLVGSSSGNTIYF,TGTGCCAGCAGCTTAGTCGGCAGCAGCTCTGGAAACACCATATATTTT
TRBV4-1,TRBJ2-7,-,TRBD2,CASSQGLLAGGGSYEQYF,TGCGCCAGCAGCCAAGGTCTACTAGCGGGAGGCGGCTCCTACGAGCAGTACTTC
TRBV6-2/TRBV6-3,TRBJ1-1,-,TRBD1,CASSYQTTGYTNRAFF,TGTGCCAGCAGTTACCAAACGACAGGGTACACGAATCGGGCTTTCTTT
TRBV5-4,TRBJ2-5,once,-,CASSLRDRQETQYF,TGTGCCAGCAGCTTACGAGACCGCCAAGAGACCCAGTACTTC
TRBV28,TRBJ1-3,-,-,CASSLEGWSGNTIYF,TGTGCCAGCAGTTTAGAAGGGTGGTCTGGAAACACCATATATTTT
TRBV12-3/TRBV12-4,TRBJ1-2,-,-,CASSYNDRGYTF,TGTGCCAGCAGTTATAATGACAGAGGCTACACCTTC
TRBV18,TRBJ2-2,-,TRBD2,CASSGTSGRTGELFF,TGTGCCAGCTCAGGAACTAGCGGTCGGACCGGGGAGCTGTTTTTT
TRBV7-3,TRBJ2-3,-,TRBD2,CASSPGLAGVQDTQYF,TGTGCCAGCAGCCCAGGACTAGCGGGAGTACAAGATACGCAGTATTTT
TRBV27,TRBJ2-7,once,TRBD1,CASSLSTGAYEQYF,TGTGCCAGCAGTTTATCAACAGGGGCCTACGAGCAGTACTTC
TRBV2,TRBJ1-2,-,TRBD1,CASREDRGNGYTF,TGTGCCAGCAGGGAGGACAGGGGAAATGGCTACACCTTC
TRBV5-4,TRBJ1-4,-,-,CASSRGGRTYEKLFF,TGTGCCAGCAGCCGCGGGGGCAGGACCTATGAAAAACTGTTTTTT
TRBV7-8,TRBJ2-7,once,TRBD2,CASSLAVTSGIDEQYF,TGTGCCAGCAGCTTAGCGGTGACTAGCGGGATCGACGAGCAGTACTTC
TRBV6-5,TRBJ1-3,once,-,CASSYSRSTGNTIYF,TGTGCCAGCAGTTACTCGAGAAGCACTGGAAACACCATATATTTT
TRBV5-1,TRBJ2-7,-,-,CASSLELSYEQYF,TGCGCCAGCAGCTTGGAGCTCTCCTACGAGCAGTACTTC
TRBV19,TRBJ2-3,-,-,CASSSTSTGADTQYF,TGTGCCAGCTCCTCCACTAGTACCGGGGCAGATACGCAGTATTTT
TRBV29-1,TRBJ2-7,-,TRBD1,CSVDRAGEQYF,TGCAGCGTAGACAGGGCGGGCGAGCAGTACTTC
TRBV30,TRBJ1-2,-,TRBD1,CAWSSNPGTGYGYTF,TGTGCCTGGAGTAGCAACCCCGGGACAGGGTATGGCTACACCTTC
TRBV10-3,TRBJ2-1,-,-,CAISGSLGVGEGEQFF,TGTGCCATCAGTGGGAGTCTGGGAGTGGGAGAGGGTGAGCAGTTCTTC
TRBV19,TRBJ2-3,-,TRBD2,CASSTLAGVGTDTQYF,TGTGCCAGTAGTACTTTAGCGGGAGTTGGCACAGATACGCAGTATTTT
TRBV7-9,TRBJ1-2,-,TRBD1,CASNPGQAYGYTF,TGTGCCAGCAACCCGGGACAGGCTTATGGCTACACCTTC
TRBV3-1/TRBV3-2,TRBJ2-7,-,-,CASSADRISSYEQYF,TGTGCCAGCAGCGCCGACAGGATTTCCTCCTACGAGCAGTACTTC
TRBV4-2,TRBJ2-3,once,-,CASSPWNQGAQYF,TGTGCCAGCAGCCCCTGGAACCAAGGGGCGCAGTATTTT
TRBV7-8,TRBJ1-1,-,-,CASSPPGGLNTEAFF,TGTGCCAGCAGCCCCCCCGGGGGATTGAACACTGAAGCTTTCTTT
TRBV5-4,TRBJ2-5,-,-,CASSLVTRKETQYF,TGTGCCAGCAGCTTGGTAACTAGGAAAGAGACCCAGTACTTC
TRBV6-2/TRBV6-3,TRBJ1-5,-,-,CASSYRVDRPNQPQHF,TGTGCCAGCAGTTACCGAGTGGACCGACCCAATCAGCCCCAGCATTTT
TRBV11-1,TRBJ2-1,-,-,CASSLRLGASYNEQFF,TGTGCCAGCAGCTTAAGACTAGGCGCCTCCTACAATGAGCAGTTCTTC
TRBV6-2/TRBV6-3,TRBJ2-1,-,-,CASSYIDEQFF,TGTGCCAGCAGTTATATAGATGAGCAGTTCTTC
TRBV9,TRBJ1-2,-,TRBD1,CASSEPTGGDYGYTF,TGTGCCAGCAGCGAACCGACAGGGGGCGACTATGGCTACACCTTC
TRBV19,TRBJ2-3,-,-,CASSSGLKTQYF,TGTGCCAGTAGTTCAGGGTTGAAAACGCAGTATTTT
TRBV15,TRBJ2-7,-,-,CATSRAGRYEQYF,TGTGCCACCAGCAGAGCAGGACGCTACGAGCAGTACTTC
TRBV2,TRBJ1-4,-,TRBD1,CASNRDRPEKLFF,TGTGCCAGCAACCGGGACAGACCCGAAAAACTGTTTTTT
TRBV10-3,TRBJ1-1,-,-,CAISSTANTEAFF,TGTGCCATCAGTTCCACAGCAAACACTGAAGCTTTCTTT
TRBV4-1,TRBJ2-7,-,-,CASSLDRLGEQYF,TGCGCCAGCAGCCTTGACAGGTTGGGTGAGCAGTACTTC
TRBV10-3,TRBJ1-1,-,-,CAISDHRRRTEAFF,TGTGCCATCAGTGACCACAGAAGGAGAACTGAAGCTTTCTTT